This section outlines one T cell receptor (beta chain) sequence together with its context. V dropped 4 bases and J dropped 3; count of bases not matched to a gene: 11. In germline, CDR1 is LGHNA, CDR2 YSLEER. This CDR3 region has 16 residues. This entry is derived from a study of control samples from healthy donors and cancer patients. Here immunoSEQ multiplex PCR was the method, and the copy in TCRdb shows in-frame clones only, minus some. Here the sample spans approximately 120,000 clones, roughly 92% being singletons. The receptor's source is a man older than 75 with head and neck cancer. V usage is TRBV4-3 and J usage is TRBJ2-7; 8 bases match TRBD1. The sample was PBMCs. Written as DNA, the CDR3 is TGCGCCAGCAGCCGCCAACGGGACAGGAGCGTCTACGAGCAGTACTTC. The encoded protein is CASSRQRDRSVYEQYF.